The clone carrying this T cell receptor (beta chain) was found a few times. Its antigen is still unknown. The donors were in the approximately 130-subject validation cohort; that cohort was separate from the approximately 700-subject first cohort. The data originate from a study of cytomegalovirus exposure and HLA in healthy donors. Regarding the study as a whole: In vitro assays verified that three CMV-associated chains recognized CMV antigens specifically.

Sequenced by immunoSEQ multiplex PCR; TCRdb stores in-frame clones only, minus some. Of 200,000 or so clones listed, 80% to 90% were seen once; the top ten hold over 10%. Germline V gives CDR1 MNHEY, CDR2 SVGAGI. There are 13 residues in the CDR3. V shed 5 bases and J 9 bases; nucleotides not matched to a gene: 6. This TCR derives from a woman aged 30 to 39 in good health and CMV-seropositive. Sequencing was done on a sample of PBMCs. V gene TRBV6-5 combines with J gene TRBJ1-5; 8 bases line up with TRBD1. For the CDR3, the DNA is TGTGCCAGCAGTCCGGACAGGGATGGGCCCCAGCATTTT. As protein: CASSPDRDGPQHF.